A single sample gave rise to the 9 T cell receptor beta chains below, sequenced in a study of regulatory and conventional T cells in RAG deficiency. The sorted conventional CD4+ T cells were CD25-low and CD127-high, with genomic DNA sequenced. TCRdb's table, derived via immunoSEQ multiplex PCR, lists solely in-frame clones and lacks some. The table lists tens of thousands of clones, around 96% of them singletons. This sample also belongs to another study, concerning regulatory T cells. Turning to that study: Primers: 52 TRBV forward and 13 TRBJ reverse.

Sequencing was performed on CD25- CD4+ T cells sorted from blood. All receptors come from a human donor in good health.

The chain carries TRBV5-1 and TRBJ2-1; 10 nucleotides align to TRBD2. With 0 bases clipped from V and 7 bases from J, the junction kept 7 bases outside the gene matches. Looked up from germline, CDR1 is SGHRS and CDR2 is YFSETQ. This CDR3 is 16 amino acids long. The chain's CDR3 is CASSLGASGGMNEQFF. As DNA, the CDR3 is TGCGCCAGCAGCTTGGGGGCTAGCGGGGGTATGAATGAGCAGTTCTTC. Supplemented by reference TRBV5-1 and TRBJ2-1, the full variable domain reads KAGVTQTPRYLIKTRGQQVTLSCSPISGHRSVSWYQQTPGQGLQFLFEYFSETQRNKGNFPGRFSGRQFSNSRSEMNVSTLELGDSALYLCASSLGASGGMNEQFFGPGTRLTVL.

The rearrangement joins TRBV29-1 to TRBJ2-5; tentatively, D is TRBD1 (6 bases). CDR3 length: 15 residues. V lost 3 bases and J lost 5, with 19 bases in between. Germline loops: CDR1 SQVTM, CDR2 ANQGSEA. The CDR3 loop is CSVDGDTGVRETQYF. In nucleotides, the CDR3 is TGCAGCGTTGATGGGGACACAGGAGTAAGGGAGACCCAGTACTTC.

This chain joins TRBV27 and TRBJ1-4; D is unclear. Germline V gene data show CDR1 as MNHEY and CDR2 as SMNVEV (reference sequence). This CDR3 is 13 amino acids long. The V end lost 2 bases, the J end lost 8 bases, and 9 bases lay between the germline ends. The CDR3 sequence is CASSLRGNEKLFF. The CDR3 DNA is TGTGCCAGCAGTTTACGGGGTAACGAAAAACTGTTTTTT. The whole variable domain, filled in from reference TRBV27 and TRBJ1-4, reads EAQVTQNPRYLITVTGKKLTVTCSQNMNHEYMSWYRQDPGLGLRQIYYSMNVEVTDKGDVPEGYKVSRKEKRNFPLILESPSPNQTSLYFCASSLRGNEKLFFGSGTQLSVL.

V is TRBV7-2 and J is TRBJ2-1; D uncertain. CDR1 is SGHTA, CDR2 FQGNSA, per germline. Trimming took off 2 bases at V and 2 bases at J, with 10 bases between the two ends. The length of the CDR3 is 15 residues. The CDR3 DNA reads as TGTGCCAGCAGCTTAATGGCAGGCCCCTACAATGAGCAGTTCTTC. This encodes CASSLMAGPYNEQFF.

This clone was found once. This chain connects TRBV2 to TRBJ1-1, with 9 bases fitting TRBD1. Unmatched junction bases numbered 3, after V lost 4 bases and J lost 0 bases. The CDR3 runs to 15 residues. CDR1 is SNHLY and CDR2 is FYNNEI in the germline V gene. The DNA of the CDR3 is TGTGCCAGCAGTGGGGACAGGGTCATGAACACTGAAGCTTTCTTT. Translated, it gives CASSGDRVMNTEAFF. The variable domain in full, with the rest retrieved from reference TRBV2 and TRBJ1-1, is EPEVTQTPSHQVTQMGQEVILRCVPISNHLYFYWYRQILGQKVEFLVSFYNNEISEKSEIFDDQFSVERPDGSNFTLKIRSTKLEDSAMYFCASSGDRVMNTEAFFGQGTRLTVV.

The rearrangement joins TRBV10-3 to TRBJ2-7; D remains ambiguous. Trimming took off 0 bases at V and 7 bases at J, with 7 bases between the two ends. CDR3 length: 12 amino acids. CDR1 is ENHRY and CDR2 is SYGVKD in the germline V gene. CDR3 loop: CAISESAREQYF. The DNA for the CDR3 is TGTGCCATCAGTGAGTCGGCGCGGGAGCAGTACTTC.

The gene calls are TRBV4-1 and TRBJ2-1, with a weak D call TRBD1 (6 bases). This CDR3 has 15 residues. The germline V gene has CDR1 MGHRA and CDR2 YSYEKL. V was trimmed by 2 bases and J by 5 bases, leaving 13 bases between them. The CDR3 loop is CASSQPRTANNEQFF. The CDR3, as DNA: TGCGCCAGCAGCCAACCGCGGACAGCTAACAATGAGCAGTTCTTC.

This chain uses TRBV7-9 with TRBJ2-3, with 10 bases matching TRBD1. The CDR3 extends over 15 amino acids. Looked up from germline, CDR1 is SEHNR and CDR2 is FQNEAQ (reference sequence). Unmatched junction bases numbered 8, after V lost 5 bases and J lost 6 bases. The CDR3 spells CASSRTGGVGDTQYF. The CDR3 DNA is TGTGCCAGCAGCCGGACAGGGGGAGTAGGGGATACGCAGTATTTT.

This chain uses TRBV7-2 with TRBJ2-5; TRBD2 aligns across 12 bases. The J call may be in error: the DNA end matches TRBJ2-7 better. CDR1 SGHTA and CDR2 FQGNSA come from the germline V gene. The CDR3 covers 15 residues. CDR3 in amino acids: CASSLTGLAGYEQYF. The DNA for the CDR3 is TGTGCCAGCAGCTTAACGGGACTAGCGGGCTACGAGCAGTACTTC.